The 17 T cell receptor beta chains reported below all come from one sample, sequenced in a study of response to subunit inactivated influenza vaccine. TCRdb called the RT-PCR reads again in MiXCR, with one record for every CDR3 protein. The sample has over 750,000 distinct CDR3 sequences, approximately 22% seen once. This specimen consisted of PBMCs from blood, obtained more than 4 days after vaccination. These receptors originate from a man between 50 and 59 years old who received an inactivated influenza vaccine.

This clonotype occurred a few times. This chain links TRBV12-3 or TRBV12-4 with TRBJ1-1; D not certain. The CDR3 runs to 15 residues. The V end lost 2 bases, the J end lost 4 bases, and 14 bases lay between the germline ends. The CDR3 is CASSLTLVRSTEAFF. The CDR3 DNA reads TGTGCCAGCAGTTTAACGTTAGTTCGGAGCACTGAAGCTTTCTTT.

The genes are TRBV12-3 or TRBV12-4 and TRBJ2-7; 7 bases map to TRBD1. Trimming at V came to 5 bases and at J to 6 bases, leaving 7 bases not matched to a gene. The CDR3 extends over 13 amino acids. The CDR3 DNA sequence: TGTGCCAGCAGTCCGGACAGGCTCAGCGAGCAGTACTTC. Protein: CASSPDRLSEQYF.

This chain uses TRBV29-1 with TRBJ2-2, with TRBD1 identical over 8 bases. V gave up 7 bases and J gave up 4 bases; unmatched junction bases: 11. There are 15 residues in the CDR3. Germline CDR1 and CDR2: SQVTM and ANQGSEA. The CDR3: CSAVTGAASTGELFF. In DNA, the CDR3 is TGCAGCGCTGTGACAGGGGCCGCTAGCACCGGGGAGCTGTTTTTT.

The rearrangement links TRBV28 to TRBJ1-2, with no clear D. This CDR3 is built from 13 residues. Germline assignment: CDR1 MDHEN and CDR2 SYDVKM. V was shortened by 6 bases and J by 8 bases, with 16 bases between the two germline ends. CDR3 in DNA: TGTGCCAGCAGAAAACCCCAGGCTCCAGGCTACACCTTC. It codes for CASRKPQAPGYTF.

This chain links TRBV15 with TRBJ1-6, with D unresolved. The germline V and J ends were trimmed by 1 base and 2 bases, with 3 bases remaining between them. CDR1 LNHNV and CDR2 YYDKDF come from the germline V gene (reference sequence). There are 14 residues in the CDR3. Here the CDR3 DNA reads TGTGCCACCAGCAGAGGAGCCTATAATTCACCCCTCCACTTT. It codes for CATSRGAYNSPLHF. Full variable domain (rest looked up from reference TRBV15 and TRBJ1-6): DAMVIQNPRYQVTQFGKPVTLSCSQTLNHNVMYWYQQKSSQAPKLLFHYYDKDFNNEADTPDNFQSRRPNTSFCFLDIRSPGLGDTAMYLCATSRGAYNSPLHFGNGTRLTVT.

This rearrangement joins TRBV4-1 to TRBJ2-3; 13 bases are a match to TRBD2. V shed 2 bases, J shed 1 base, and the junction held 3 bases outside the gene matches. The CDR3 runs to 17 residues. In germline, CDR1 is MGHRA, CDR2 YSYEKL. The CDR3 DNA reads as TGCGCCAGCAGCCAAAGACTAGCGGGGGGCCGCACAGATACGCAGTATTTT. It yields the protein CASSQRLAGGRTDTQYF.

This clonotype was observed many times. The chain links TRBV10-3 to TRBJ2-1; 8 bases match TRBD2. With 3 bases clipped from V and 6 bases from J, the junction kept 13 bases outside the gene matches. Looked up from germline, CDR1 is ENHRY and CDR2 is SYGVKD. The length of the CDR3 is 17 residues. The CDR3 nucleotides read TGTGCCATCAGTGAAAGCCTGGGACTAGGGGGGAGCAATGAGCAGTTCTTC. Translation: CAISESLGLGGSNEQFF.

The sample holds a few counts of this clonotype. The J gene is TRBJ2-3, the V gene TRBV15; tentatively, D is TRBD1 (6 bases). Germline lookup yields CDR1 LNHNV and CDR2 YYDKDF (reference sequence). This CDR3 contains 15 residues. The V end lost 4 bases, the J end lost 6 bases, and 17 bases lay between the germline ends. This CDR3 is CATSKTGAFLDTQYF. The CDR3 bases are TGTGCCACCAGCAAGACAGGAGCCTTTCTGGATACGCAGTATTTT.

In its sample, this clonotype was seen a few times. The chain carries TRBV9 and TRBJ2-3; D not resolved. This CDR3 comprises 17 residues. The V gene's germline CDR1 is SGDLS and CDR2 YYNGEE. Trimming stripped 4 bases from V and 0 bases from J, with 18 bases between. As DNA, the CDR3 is TGTGCCAGCAGCCTCCAGAGGAACTCGACGAGCACAGATACGCAGTATTTT. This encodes CASSLQRNSTSTDTQYF.

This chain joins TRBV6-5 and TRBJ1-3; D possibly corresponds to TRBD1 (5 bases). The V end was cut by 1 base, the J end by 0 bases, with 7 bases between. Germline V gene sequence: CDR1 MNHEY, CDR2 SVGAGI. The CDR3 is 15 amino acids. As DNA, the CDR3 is TGTGCCAGCAGTTACTGGGGCCCCTCTGGAAACACCATATATTTT. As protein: CASSYWGPSGNTIYF.

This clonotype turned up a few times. The CDR3 DNA follows: TGCGCCAGCAGCCCCCGACTAGCGGGAGAGACCCAGTACTTC. Translation gives CASSPRLAGETQYF. The chain is built from TRBV4-3 and TRBJ2-5; 10 nucleotides match TRBD2. The trim removed 4 bases at V and 4 bases at J, leaving 3 bases unmatched. The CDR3 consists of 14 residues. Germline V gives CDR1 LGHNA, CDR2 YSLEER.

The CDR3 reads CASREQENTGELFF. The CDR3 region has the DNA TGTGCCAGCAGAGAGCAGGAGAACACCGGGGAGCTGTTTTTT. The V call is TRBV12-3 or TRBV12-4, the J call TRBJ2-2; no reliable D call. The CDR3 is 14 residues long. Trimming removed 6 bases from V and 1 base from J, with 9 bases in between.

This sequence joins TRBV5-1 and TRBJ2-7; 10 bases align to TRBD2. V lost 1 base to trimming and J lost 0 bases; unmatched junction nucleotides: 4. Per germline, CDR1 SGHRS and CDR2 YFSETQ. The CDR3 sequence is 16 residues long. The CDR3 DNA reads TGCGCCAGCAGCTTGTGGTCTAGCGGGAGCTCCTACGAGCAGTACTTC. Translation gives CASSLWSSGSSYEQYF.

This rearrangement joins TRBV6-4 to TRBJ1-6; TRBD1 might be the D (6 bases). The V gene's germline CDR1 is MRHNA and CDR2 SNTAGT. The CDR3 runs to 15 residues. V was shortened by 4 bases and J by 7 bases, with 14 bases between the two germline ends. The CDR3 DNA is TGTGCCAGCAGTGTTACCGGGACAAAGAATTCACCCCTCCACTTT. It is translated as CASSVTGTKNSPLHF.

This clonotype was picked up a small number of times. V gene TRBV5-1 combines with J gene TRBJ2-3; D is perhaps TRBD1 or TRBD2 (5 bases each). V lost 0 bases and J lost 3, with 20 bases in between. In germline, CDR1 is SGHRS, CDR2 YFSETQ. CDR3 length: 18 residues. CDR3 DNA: TGCGCCAGCAGCTTGGGGTTCGGGACCCAAGGAGGAACAGATACGCAGTATTTT. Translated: CASSLGFGTQGGTDTQYF.

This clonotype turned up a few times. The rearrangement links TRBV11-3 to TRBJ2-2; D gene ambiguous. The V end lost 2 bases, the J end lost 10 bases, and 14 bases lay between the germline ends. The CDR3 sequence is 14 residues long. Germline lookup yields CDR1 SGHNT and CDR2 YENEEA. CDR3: CASSLINGSTELFF. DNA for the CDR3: TGTGCCAGCAGCTTAATTAACGGATCCACGGAGCTGTTTTTT.

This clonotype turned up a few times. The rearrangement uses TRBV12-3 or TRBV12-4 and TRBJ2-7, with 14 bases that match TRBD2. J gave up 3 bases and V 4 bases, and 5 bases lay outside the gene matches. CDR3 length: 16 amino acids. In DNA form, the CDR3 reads TGTGCCAGCAGTTCAGGACTAGCGGGAGGACACTACGAGCAGTACTTC. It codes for CASSSGLAGGHYEQYF.